Listed below are T cell receptor beta chains from one sample, sequenced in a study of blood T cell repertoires in COVID-19. Profiling relied on immunoSEQ multiplex PCR, and the TCRdb table lists in-frame clones only, not all of them. The table includes about 380,000 clones, more than 80% detected once. Sequencing was performed on peripheral blood. The receptors were gathered from a man aged 35-49 years with acute or convalescent COVID-19. CDR3s include the opening cysteine and the closing phenylalanine or tryptophan. A D gene is named only where the DNA matches it firmly. Where a row states a size, it is once, few, many or the class of an expanded clone; other rows omit it.

v_call	clone_size	j_call	d_call	cdr3_nt	cdr3_aa
TRBV12-3/TRBV12-4	NA	TRBJ2-3	TRBD1	TGTGCCAGCACCCCCGACAGGGGCGATACGCAGTATTTT	CASTPDRGDTQYF
TRBV27	NA	TRBJ1-6	NA	TGTGCCAGCAGTTGGGGGCCCAATTCACCCCTCCACTTT	CASSWGPNSPLHF
TRBV7-9	NA	TRBJ2-1	TRBD2	TGTGCCAGCAGCTTGCAGGTAGGACTAGCGGGAGGGAAGGACAATGAGCAGTTCTTC	CASSLQVGLAGGKDNEQFF
TRBV10-3	NA	TRBJ2-1	TRBD1	TGTGCCATCAGTACTGACAGGGGGGAACGTGAGCAGTTCTTC	CAISTDRGEREQFF
TRBV28	few	TRBJ1-2	NA	TGTGCCAGCAGCCCCGGGGGGCCGGCCTTAGTTTCGCGCTACACCTTC	CASSPGGPALVSRYTF
TRBV10-3	NA	TRBJ2-5	NA	TGTGCCATCAGTGAGTCGAACGGGAGACGCGAGACCCAGTACTTC	CAISESNGRRETQYF
TRBV28	NA	TRBJ1-1	TRBD1	TGTGCCAGCATTCAGAACCCGGGACAGGGTGGAAGGACTGAAGCTTTCTTT	CASIQNPGQGGRTEAFF
TRBV29-1	NA	TRBJ2-7	TRBD2	TGCAGCGTTGGATCTAGCGGGCTCCGCGAGCAGTACTTC	CSVGSSGLREQYF
TRBV6-1	NA	TRBJ2-1	TRBD1	TGTGCCAGCAGTGGACAACAGGGGAGCTCCTACAATGAGCAGTTCTTC	CASSGQQGSSYNEQFF
TRBV11-1	NA	TRBJ2-1	NA	TGTGCCAGCAGCTTAGGGGGAGATGAGCAGTTCTTC	CASSLGGDEQFF
TRBV6-1	NA	TRBJ1-3	TRBD1	TGTGCCAGCAGTGAAGCTACTTTCGACAGGGTTGGAAACACCATATATTTT	CASSEATFDRVGNTIYF
TRBV27	NA	TRBJ2-7	NA	TGTGCCAGTGGAGGACAGAAGGGATCCTACGAGCAGTACTTC	CASGGQKGSYEQYF
TRBV25-1	once	TRBJ1-4	NA	TGTGCCAGCAGTGAGCCAACCGGGACACACTCTGAAAAACTGTTTTTT	CASSEPTGTHSEKLFF
TRBV2	NA	TRBJ2-5	TRBD1	TGTGCCAGCAGTGGGTGGGGGACAGACCAAGAGACCCAGTACTTC	CASSGWGTDQETQYF
TRBV18	few	TRBJ2-2	TRBD2	TGTGCCAGCTCGATAACTAGCGTTAACACCGGGGAGCTGTTTTTT	CASSITSVNTGELFF
TRBV6-1	NA	TRBJ1-6	TRBD1	TGTGCCAGCAGTGAACAGGGGGGATCACCCCTCCACTTT	CASSEQGGSPLHF
TRBV27	NA	TRBJ2-7	NA	TGTGCCAGCAGTCCGCAGGCTGGCTTTCAGCAGTACTTC	CASSPQAGFQQYF
TRBV6-4	NA	TRBJ2-5	TRBD2	TGTGCCAGCAGTGACATGGGACTAGCGGGGTCATACCAAGAGACCCAGTACTTC	CASSDMGLAGSYQETQYF
TRBV28	NA	TRBJ1-1	TRBD1	TGTGCCAGCAGTCCCTGGGGACAGGGAAAGAATGAAGCTTTCTTT	CASSPWGQGKNEAFF
TRBV6-4	NA	TRBJ2-4	NA	TGTGCCAGCAGTGAGGGGCAAGGGGACATTCAGTACTTC	CASSEGQGDIQYF
TRBV4-3	NA	TRBJ2-3	TRBD2	TGCGCCAGCAGCCAAACTAGCGGGGGCCTTACGCAGTATTTT	CASSQTSGGLTQYF
TRBV6-2/TRBV6-3	NA	TRBJ1-1	NA	TGTGCCAGCAGTAGCCTTATGAACACTGAAGCTTTCTTT	CASSSLMNTEAFF
TRBV19	NA	TRBJ2-4	NA	TGTGCCAGTAGTATAGTATACGAGGACTTAGCCAAAAACATTCAGTACTTC	CASSIVYEDLAKNIQYF
TRBV9	NA	TRBJ2-3	TRBD2	TGTGCCAGCAGCGCCCCGCGGGAGCGGGGGGCCTCTTTAAGGACAGATACGCAGTATTTT	CASSAPRERGASLRTDTQYF
TRBV28	NA	TRBJ1-2	TRBD1	TGTGCCAGCAGTCCCCCCCGGGCCAGGGGGCACTTCGGGGGTGGCTACACCTTC	CASSPPRARGHFGGGYTF
TRBV27	NA	TRBJ1-3	NA	TGTGCCAGCAGCCTTCTGGGTCCCCGGGTCACCATATATTTT	CASSLLGPRVTIYF
TRBV7-8	NA	TRBJ1-2	NA	TGTGCCAGCAGCGACGTGAGGTTGGAAGGCTACACCTTC	CASSDVRLEGYTF
TRBV28	NA	TRBJ2-7	TRBD1	TGTGCCAGCAGTTACGGACAGGAGAGCTCCTACGAGCAGTACTTC	CASSYGQESSYEQYF
TRBV5-1	NA	TRBJ2-7	NA	TGCGCCAGCACCACCGATCCGGGGGGCAGGGGTTCCTACGAGCAGTACTTC	CASTTDPGGRGSYEQYF
TRBV5-4	NA	TRBJ1-3	NA	TGTGCCAGCAGCCCAGGCGGGAGTCCTGGAAACACCATATATTTT	CASSPGGSPGNTIYF
TRBV7-8	NA	TRBJ1-1	NA	TGTGCCAGCAGCTTTACAGATAACACTGAAGCTTTCTTT	CASSFTDNTEAFF
TRBV5-4	NA	TRBJ1-2	NA	TGTGCCAGCACTGACTCGACAGGAGCAGCTAACTATGGCTACACCTTC	CASTDSTGAANYGYTF
TRBV18	once	TRBJ2-7	NA	TGTGCCAGCTCACCCTTTCCGGGGTCCTACGAGCAGTACTTC	CASSPFPGSYEQYF
TRBV6-6	NA	TRBJ2-7	TRBD2	TGTGCCAGCAGAGAGGGACTAGCGGGAGCCTACGAGCAGTACTTC	CASREGLAGAYEQYF
TRBV19	NA	TRBJ1-5	NA	TGTGCCAGTAGTCGAGGAGAGAGCAATCAGCCCCAGCATTTT	CASSRGESNQPQHF
TRBV9	once	TRBJ2-1	TRBD2	TGTGCCAGCAGCGAACTAGCGTCTTCCTACAATGAGCAGTTCTTC	CASSELASSYNEQFF
TRBV7-9	NA	TRBJ2-7	TRBD2	TGTGCCAGCAGCTTGGTCCCTAGCGGGAATACCTACGAGCAGTACTTC	CASSLVPSGNTYEQYF
TRBV28	NA	TRBJ2-3	TRBD1	TGTGCCAGCAGACCTGACAGGGGTTGGCCAGATACGCAGTATTTT	CASRPDRGWPDTQYF
TRBV14	few	TRBJ1-1	NA	TGTGCCAGCAGCCAAGAAACAGGGACCACTGAAGCTTTCTTT	CASSQETGTTEAFF
TRBV2	NA	TRBJ2-3	NA	TGTGCCAGCAGTGATTGGATCCGGGGAGATACGCAGTATTTT	CASSDWIRGDTQYF
TRBV28	once	TRBJ2-1	TRBD2	TGTGCCAGCAGTTCCTTACCTCGGAGCGGGAAGGTCTTC	CASSSLPRSGKVF
TRBV20-1	NA	TRBJ1-2	NA	TGCAGTGCTAGTGGCTTTGGAGGGCCCGCAGAACTAAGAAACTATGGCTACACCTTC	CSASGFGGPAELRNYGYTF
TRBV6-5	NA	TRBJ1-6	NA	TGTGCCAGCACCCTCTCCAGGCCGTATAATTCACCCCTCCACTTT	CASTLSRPYNSPLHF
TRBV2	NA	TRBJ2-2	TRBD2	TGTGCCAGCAGCCAGGGAGGGGCCTCCACCGGGGAGCTGTTTTTT	CASSQGGASTGELFF
TRBV10-3	NA	TRBJ2-7	NA	TGTGCCATCAGTGAGCCTGACAGAGCCCGGGCCTACGAGCAGTACTTC	CAISEPDRARAYEQYF
TRBV11-2	NA	TRBJ2-7	TRBD2	TGTGCCAGCAGCTACGGACTAGCGGCCTTTTACGAGCAGTACTTC	CASSYGLAAFYEQYF
TRBV19	NA	TRBJ1-5	NA	TGTGCCAGTAGTTCCTACGGGACACTTAACAATCAGCCCCAGCATTTT	CASSSYGTLNNQPQHF
TRBV10-3	NA	TRBJ2-5	NA	TGTGCCACCACCCCAGGAACCTCAGAGACCCAGTACTTC	CATTPGTSETQYF
TRBV11-2	NA	TRBJ2-7	NA	TGTGCCAGCAGCTTAGATCAGGGGAGAGACGAGCAGTACTTC	CASSLDQGRDEQYF
TRBV14	NA	TRBJ1-1	TRBD1	TGTGCCAGCAGCCAATTCCATCGGACAGGGAAGGGAAGGTACACTGAAGCTTTCTTT	CASSQFHRTGKGRYTEAFF
TRBV6-5	NA	TRBJ2-1	NA	TGTGCCAGCAGTTACTCATCCAGTTCCTACAATGAGCAGTTCTTC	CASSYSSSSYNEQFF
TRBV4-3	once	TRBJ2-5	TRBD2	TGCGCCAGCAGCCAAGCTGGGACTAGCGGGGGGTTGATGGAGACCCAGTACTTC	CASSQAGTSGGLMETQYF
TRBV29-1	few	TRBJ1-2	TRBD1	TGCAGCGGCACAGGGGGCAATTATGGCTACACCTTC	CSGTGGNYGYTF
TRBV5-4	NA	TRBJ1-3	TRBD1	TGTGCCAGCAGCTTGGTGGGGACAGGGCCAAACACCATATATTTT	CASSLVGTGPNTIYF
TRBV28	few	TRBJ1-4	TRBD1	TGTGCCAGCAGTAGCTCCGGGACAGGGGGTGCTAATGAAAAACTGTTTTTT	CASSSSGTGGANEKLFF